What follows are 26 T cell receptor beta chains derived from one specimen sequenced in a study of CXCR3-negative and CXCR3-positive naive CD8 T cells. UMI-labeled TRB cDNA libraries were prepared by 5' RACE. Each CDR3 protein gets one entry in TCRdb, which reprocessed the 5' RACE reads and gives no DNA. This sample contains tens of thousands of distinct CDR3 sequences. Sequencing input: naive CXCR3- CD8+ T cells from blood. Subset noted: CD45RO-CCR7+CD27+CD95- naive CD8+ T cells lacking CXCR3 (TNR3-). The source of these receptors is a human donor in good health. Some clones in this sample may be carry-over from other donors' samples.

The chain links TRBV7-2 to TRBJ2-3; TCRdb designates TRBD2, a call that cannot be tested without DNA. CDR3 length: 18 amino acids. Germline V gene lookup returns CDR1 SGHTA and CDR2 FQGNSA. The CDR3 protein is CASSLVGLAGELTDTQYF.

This rearrangement joins TRBV7-9 to TRBJ2-1; TCRdb gives TRBD2 as the D gene, but with no DNA this cannot be confirmed. The CDR3 covers 16 residues. From germline, CDR1 is SEHNR and CDR2 FQNEAQ (reference sequence). CDR3 sequence: CASSPAPSVEYNEQFF.

The chain joins TRBV14 to TRBJ2-1; there is no DNA to check the TCRdb D call of TRBD1. The CDR3 sequence is 14 residues long. CDR1 and CDR2 from the germline V gene are SGHDN and FVKESK. The CDR3 sequence: CASSQRGAPGAQFF.

V and J are TRBV5-8 and TRBJ2-5; TCRdb returns TRBD2, unconfirmable since there is no DNA. The CDR3 totals 16 residues. The germline V gene encodes CDR1 SGHTS and CDR2 YDEGEE. This CDR3 is CASSWGLAGPRGTQYF. Filled out from reference TRBV5-8 and TRBJ2-5, the complete variable domain reads EAGVTQSPTHLIKTRGQQATLRCSPISGHTSVYWYQQALGLGLQFLLWYDEGEERNRGNFPPRFSGRQFPNYSSELNVNALELEDSALYLCASSWGLAGPRGTQYFGPGTRLLVL.

This chain joins TRBV12-3 or TRBV12-4 and TRBJ1-1; absent DNA, TCRdb's TRBD1 call cannot be checked. The length of the CDR3 is 12 residues. The CDR3 here is CASSAGTVEAFF.

V usage is TRBV20-1 and J usage is TRBJ2-7; no DNA is available, so the TRBD1 call from TCRdb remains unchecked. Germline V gene data show CDR1 as DFQATT and CDR2 as SNEGSKA (reference sequence). The CDR3 consists of 14 residues. CDR3 amino acids: CSAPPGQGIREQYF.

Its frequency marks this clonotype as medium-sized. V and J are TRBV29-1 and TRBJ2-2. CDR3 size: 13 residues. CDR1 and CDR2 (germline): SQVTM, ANQGSEA. This CDR3 reads CSVEESVTGELFF.

This chain links TRBV25-1 with TRBJ1-6; TCRdb returns TRBD1, unconfirmable since there is no DNA. The V gene's germline CDR1 is MGHDK and CDR2 SYGVNS. This CDR3 has 15 amino acids. CDR3 protein: CASSAGQEYNSPLHF.

V gene TRBV7-9 combines with J gene TRBJ2-7; TCRdb indicates TRBD1, and absent DNA this call remains unverified. There are 15 residues in the CDR3. CDR1 and CDR2 (germline): SEHNR, FQNEAQ (reference sequence). The CDR3 region is CASSLVGQGANEQYF.

V usage is TRBV27 and J usage is TRBJ2-5. CDR1 MNHEY and CDR2 SMNVEV come from the germline V gene (reference sequence). This CDR3 has 12 amino acids. This chain's CDR3 is CASGPREETQYF.

This chain links TRBV21-1 with TRBJ1-5; TCRdb gives TRBD1 as the D gene, but with no DNA this cannot be confirmed. TRBV21-1 is shown as a pseudogene. The length of the CDR3 is 15 residues. The CDR3 sequence is CASSPGTFSNQPQHF.

The CDR3 sequence is CASSQRDIYGYTF. J is TRBJ1-2 and V is TRBV5-1; absent DNA, TCRdb's TRBD1 call cannot be checked. This CDR3 comprises 13 residues. The V gene's germline CDR1 is SGHRS and CDR2 YFSETQ. The full variable domain, in which reference TRBV5-1 and TRBJ1-2 provide the parts outside the CDR3, is KAGVTQTPRYLIKTRGQQVTLSCSPISGHRSVSWYQQTPGQGLQFLFEYFSETQRNKGNFPGRFSGRQFSNSRSEMNVSTLELGDSALYLCASSQRDIYGYTFGSGTRLTVV.

V usage is TRBV9 and J usage is TRBJ2-5; TCRdb's assignment of TRBD1 cannot be checked, as there is no DNA. Germline CDR1 SGDLS, CDR2 YYNGEE. The CDR3 is 14 amino acids. CDR3 protein: CASSSSGGEETQYF.

V usage is TRBV14 and J usage is TRBJ2-7; the D call of TRBD1 rests on TCRdb alone, since no DNA is present to check it. Germline values: CDR1 SGHDN, CDR2 FVKESK. CDR3 length: 13 amino acids. The CDR3 sequence is CASSPTGAGEQYF. Using reference TRBV14 and TRBJ2-7 for the parts outside the CDR3, the full variable domain is EAGVTQFPSHSVIEKGQTVTLRCDPISGHDNLYWYRRVMGKEIKFLLHFVKESKQDESGMPNNRFLAERTGGTYSTLKVQPAELEDSGVYFCASSPTGAGEQYFGPGTRLTVT.

The gene calls are TRBV18 and TRBJ2-7. Germline CDR1 KGHSH, CDR2 LQKENI. CDR3 length equals 12 residues. CDR3 sequence reads: CASSPENYEQYF.

This CDR3 reads CSVIWTGGDEQFF. This sequence joins TRBV29-1 and TRBJ2-1; the TCRdb D gene call, TRBD1, has no DNA to confirm it. CDR1 SQVTM and CDR2 ANQGSEA come from the germline V gene. This CDR3 has 13 residues.

The chain joins TRBV28 to TRBJ2-7; TCRdb outputs TRBD2, but without DNA this stays unchecked. The length of the CDR3 is 15 residues. Germline V gene sequence: CDR1 MDHEN, CDR2 SYDVKM. This CDR3 is CASSLSAGRAGEQYF.

The genes are TRBV6-5 and TRBJ2-7. Germline CDR1 is MNHEY and CDR2 is SVGAGI. The CDR3 loop spans 11 amino acids. The CDR3 sequence is CASGTDYEQYF.

The V gene is TRBV12-3 or TRBV12-4, the J gene TRBJ2-2. This CDR3 contains 12 residues. CDR3 sequence: CASSFRPGELFF.

J is TRBJ1-1 and V is TRBV20-1. The CDR3 has 15 amino acids. CDR1 and CDR2 (germline): DFQATT, SNEGSKA (reference sequence). The CDR3 is CSARDLRGLHTEAFF.

The CDR3: CASSISGSDTDTQYF. J is TRBJ2-3 and V is TRBV7-2. Looked up from germline, CDR1 is SGHTA and CDR2 is FQGNSA. This CDR3 spans 15 amino acids.

The genes are TRBV7-9 and TRBJ1-2; with no DNA, the TCRdb D assignment of TRBD1 cannot be verified. Germline assignment: CDR1 SEHNR and CDR2 FQNEAQ (reference sequence). The CDR3 extends over 14 amino acids. This CDR3 reads CASSHTGGAYGYTF.

The gene calls are TRBV7-9 and TRBJ2-5. This CDR3 comprises 14 residues. Looked up from germline, CDR1 is SEHNR and CDR2 is FQNEAQ (reference sequence). CDR3: CASSTMGVQETQYF.

This chain uses TRBV28 with TRBJ2-7; TCRdb reports TRBD1, a call that lacks DNA to check it against. This CDR3 spans 15 amino acids. Per the germline V gene, CDR1 is MDHEN and CDR2 is SYDVKM. CDR3 region: CASSLWGGSSYEQYF.

The chain links TRBV11-2 to TRBJ2-1; the TRBD1 assignment by TCRdb is unverifiable without DNA. The germline V gene encodes CDR1 SGHAT and CDR2 FQNNGV. The CDR3 runs to 16 residues. CDR3: CASSLMWGASYNEQFF.

V is TRBV11-2 and J is TRBJ2-2; without DNA, the TCRdb call of TRBD2 cannot be checked. Per the germline V gene, CDR1 is SGHAT and CDR2 is FQNNGV. CDR3 size: 14 residues. CDR3 sequence: CASSLAQEVGELFF.